The clone carrying this T cell receptor beta chain was counted at least ten times. What it binds is not known. CDR1 is SGHTA, CDR2 FQGNSA, per germline. The germline V and J ends were trimmed by 10 bases and 0 bases, with 15 bases remaining between them. The CDR3 has 14 residues. This sample stems from a study of neurological immune-mediated disorders. Template-switch 5'RACE cDNA synthesis added a 10-nucleotide unique molecular identifier. From the 5' RACE reads, TCRdb called clonotypes with MiXCR, one entry per CDR3 protein. The data show around 60,000 distinct CDR3 sequences, over 8.5% seen once. Study-wide results and caveats: The absence of shared CDR3 amino acid sequences among expanded clones across subjects suggests private repertoires in all groups. HTLV-1-associated myelopathy had the most TCR clonal expansion, while multiple sclerosis had the least, a level that fell below healthy controls.

Specified time point: longitudinal time-point 1 (baseline). Libraries used 2 million unsorted PBMCs kept frozen in RNAlater. Sequencing was performed on PBMCs. The chain carries TRBV7-2 and TRBJ1-2, with D hard to call. The sequence came from a male donor with HTLV-1-associated myelopathy (HAM/TSP). CDR3 residues: CATSPQEANYGYTF. The CDR3 nucleotides read TGTGCCACTTCCCCTCAGGAGGCTAACTATGGCTACACCTTC.